This T cell receptor (beta chain) was retrieved from a study of T cell responses to AZD1222 COVID-19 vaccine. Study-level results: Spike-specific TCR breadth and depth went up after people got two AZD1222 doses. Donors, mostly white British, included more females; clonal diversity was possibly underestimated.

As for this clone: The antigen is unknown.

TCRdb's copy holds only in-frame clones and misses some; the assay was immunoSEQ multiplex PCR. This sample has 100,000 to 150,000 clones; 75% to 90% occur once, and the top ten carry roughly 4%. The CDR3 spans 15 residues. V lost 3 bases, J lost 0 bases, and 9 bases lay in between. Germline CDR1 and CDR2: SGHRS and YFSETQ. This clonotype was sampled from an adult who received the AZD1222 COVID-19 vaccine. The source was peripheral blood, collected 28 days after the second AZD1222 dose. The rearrangement joins TRBV5-1 to TRBJ1-4; perhaps TRBD1 as D (6 bases). The DNA for the CDR3 is TGCGCCAGCAGCTCTGGACAGCCAACTAATGAAAAACTGTTTTTT. Its translation is CASSSGQPTNEKLFF.